Following are 26 T cell receptor beta chains from one sample sequenced in a study of OX40 agonist ivuxolimab in advanced cancers. TCRdb's copy holds only in-frame clones and misses some; the assay was immunoSEQ multiplex PCR. This sample carries 60,000 to 65,000 clones, around 93% of them seen once, and the ten largest clones take roughly 13%. The sequenced sample was CD4+ or CD8+ T cells sorted from blood, obtained in a trial of the OX40 agonist ivuxolimab. These receptors were obtained from an adult with an advanced solid tumor such as melanoma, head and neck, liver or kidney cancer.

The chain uses TRBV14 and TRBJ2-1; 15 positions match TRBD2. CDR3 length: 21 residues. V dropped 3 bases and J dropped 8; count of bases not matched to a gene: 20. CDR1 SGHDN and CDR2 FVKESK come from the germline V gene. The CDR3 reads CASSHLGLAGGPGVGAHEQFF. CDR3 DNA sequence: TGTGCCAGCAGCCACCTAGGACTAGCGGGAGGGCCGGGTGTAGGTGCCCATGAGCAGTTCTTC.

CDR3 sequence reads: CASSLAWRGGKTQYF. DNA of the CDR3: TGTGCCAGCAGCTTAGCTTGGAGGGGGGGGAAGACCCAGTACTTC. The chain employs TRBV7-2 and TRBJ2-5, with D perhaps matching TRBD2 (7 bases). Germline V gene lookup returns CDR1 SGHTA and CDR2 FQGNSA. The CDR3 spans 15 residues. V was pared by 0 bases and J by 6 bases, with 14 bases between.

The chain carries TRBV6-5 and TRBJ2-1; TRBD2 aligns across 12 bases. The germline V gene encodes CDR1 MNHEY and CDR2 SVGAGI. Trimming at V came to 0 bases and at J to 4 bases, leaving 1 base not matched to a gene. The length of the CDR3 is 16 residues. CDR3 nucleotide sequence: TGTGCCAGCAGTTACTCCCTAGCGGGAGGGTACAATGAGCAGTTCTTC. This translates into CASSYSLAGGYNEQFF.

The genes are TRBV27 and TRBJ2-7, with 8 positions matching TRBD1. Germline lookup yields CDR1 MNHEY and CDR2 SMNVEV (reference sequence). The trim removed 5 bases at V and 0 bases at J, leaving 3 bases unmatched. This CDR3 has 14 residues. The CDR3 reads CASSTGTGSYEQYF. The CDR3 DNA reads TGTGCCAGCAGTACCGGGACAGGCTCCTACGAGCAGTACTTC.

J is TRBJ1-6 and V is TRBV6-1; no clear D gene. Trimming took 4 bases from V and 0 from J, leaving 10 bases between them. Germline loops: CDR1 MNHNS, CDR2 SASEGT. The CDR3 contains 16 residues. CDR3 coding DNA: TGTGCCAGCAGTGTTTCAACCAACTCCTATAATTCACCCCTCCACTTT. Amino acid sequence: CASSVSTNSYNSPLHF.

This chain connects TRBV4-1 to TRBJ1-4; D unclear. This CDR3 comprises 16 residues. CDR1 and CDR2 (germline): MGHRA, YSYEKL. V lost 0 bases and J 0 bases, leaving 8 bases between the germline ends. In DNA form, the CDR3 reads TGCGCCAGCAGCCAAGAGTGGGCAGCAACTAATGAAAAACTGTTTTTT. Its protein product is CASSQEWAATNEKLFF.

The V call is TRBV4-1, the J call TRBJ2-7; TRBD2 agrees at 7 bases. Losses at the gene ends were 0 bases for V and 3 bases for J; bases not matched to a gene: 11. Looked up from germline, CDR1 is MGHRA and CDR2 is YSYEKL. CDR3 size: 17 residues. The CDR3 reads CASSQDNSGEGLYEQYF. CDR3 nucleotides: TGCGCCAGCAGCCAAGATAATAGTGGGGAGGGGCTCTACGAGCAGTACTTC.

The J gene is TRBJ2-7, the V gene TRBV15, with D possibly TRBD1 on 6 matching bases. The CDR3 is 15 amino acids. Looked up from germline, CDR1 is LNHNV and CDR2 is YYDKDF (reference sequence). V was shortened by 2 bases and J by 5 bases, with 16 bases between the two germline ends. CDR3 DNA sequence: TGTGCCACCAGCAGACCGGGACAAGGCATCCACGAGCAGTACTTC. This codes for CATSRPGQGIHEQYF.

The chain uses TRBV10-3 and TRBJ2-7; maybe TRBD2 (5 bases). The ends were cut back, 4 bases at V and 0 bases at J, with 22 bases in the middle. The CDR3 has 18 residues. CDR1 and CDR2 (germline): ENHRY, SYGVKD. Here the CDR3 DNA reads TGTGCCATCAGTGGAGCTTGGGCTAGCTCACAGAGCTCCTACGAGCAGTACTTC. This translates into CAISGAWASSQSSYEQYF.

J is TRBJ2-5 and V is TRBV6-5; 7 nucleotides agree with TRBD2. V lost 6 bases, J lost 5 bases, and 12 bases stayed unmatched. The CDR3 contains 15 residues. Germline assignment: CDR1 MNHEY and CDR2 SVGAGI. The CDR3 DNA follows: TGTGCCAGCAGCCCCACCCGACTAGCCTCGGAGACCCAGTACTTC. Translating gives CASSPTRLASETQYF.

About this clone: The identical CDR3 is also encoded by other nucleotide sequences in the sample. The J gene is TRBJ2-3, the V gene TRBV2; the D call may be TRBD1 or TRBD2 (5 bases each). Trimming removed 7 bases from V and 1 base from J, with 18 bases in between. The CDR3 has 16 amino acids. In germline, CDR1 is SNHLY, CDR2 FYNNEI. The CDR3 DNA is TGTGCCAGCATCGGTGGGGAGCTAGGGGGCACAGATACGCAGTATTTT. This gives the protein CASIGGELGGTDTQYF.

This sequence joins TRBV7-9 and TRBJ2-1, with 10 positions matching TRBD2. Germline CDR1 and CDR2: SEHNR and FQNEAQ (reference sequence). The CDR3 is 19 residues long. V was clipped by 3 bases and J by 5 bases; unmatched bases: 16. The CDR3 region is CASSFSGTSAYMQNNEQFF. The CDR3 DNA reads as TGTGCCAGCAGCTTTTCTGGGACTAGCGCATATATGCAAAACAATGAGCAGTTCTTC.

To note about this clone: This CDR3 is also generated by other DNA sequences in the sample. The V and J genes are TRBV27 and TRBJ1-1; 8 bases map to TRBD1. Unmatched junction bases numbered 0, after V lost 5 bases and J lost 4 bases. This CDR3 region has 12 residues. From germline, CDR1 is MNHEY and CDR2 SMNVEV (reference sequence). The CDR3 sequence: CASSTGGTEAFF. CDR3 in DNA: TGTGCCAGCAGTACAGGGGGCACTGAAGCTTTCTTT.

The chain links TRBV5-1 to TRBJ2-7; perhaps D is TRBD1 or TRBD2 (6 bases each). This CDR3 is built from 17 residues. Germline CDR1 is SGHRS and CDR2 is YFSETQ. V lost 0 bases, J lost 9 bases, and 25 bases lay in between. This chain's CDR3 is CASSLALGGAGLIGQYF. CDR3 in DNA: TGCGCCAGCAGCTTGGCCTTGGGGGGCGCGGGTCTCATCGGGCAGTACTTC.

The rearrangement joins TRBV19 to TRBJ2-2; perhaps D is TRBD1 or TRBD2 (5 bases each). V lost 5 bases, J lost 5 bases, and 18 bases lay in between. The CDR3 runs 16 residues. Germline V lookup: CDR1 LNHDA, CDR2 SQIVND (reference sequence). CDR3 DNA: TGTGCCAGTAGTCCCCGGGGCAAAGAGGGGACCGGGGAGCTGTTTTTT. This sequence encodes CASSPRGKEGTGELFF.

This chain connects TRBV2 to TRBJ2-7; the match to TRBD1 covers 7 bases. V shed 4 bases, J shed 4 bases, and the junction held 4 bases outside the gene matches. Germline V CDR1 and CDR2: SNHLY, FYNNEI. The CDR3 has 13 residues. The CDR3 loop reads CASSVETGYEQYF. CDR3 nucleotide sequence: TGTGCCAGCAGTGTGGAGACAGGGTACGAGCAGTACTTC.

The rearrangement links TRBV9 to TRBJ2-3; 7 bases match TRBD2. CDR1 is SGDLS, CDR2 YYNGEE, per germline. The CDR3 sequence is 16 residues long. The V segment lost 3 bases and the J segment 0 bases; nucleotides outside the gene matches: 7. CDR3 sequence: CASSGRASGSTDTQYF. CDR3 DNA: TGTGCCAGCAGCGGCAGGGCTAGCGGAAGCACAGATACGCAGTATTTT.

Only one count was recorded for this clone. The chain combines TRBV19 with TRBJ2-7; 7 bases are a match to TRBD2. The V gene's germline CDR1 is LNHDA and CDR2 SQIVND (reference sequence). This CDR3 contains 15 residues. V trimming: 6 bases; J trimming: 0 bases; junction bases outside the gene matches: 8. DNA for the CDR3: TGTGCCAGTAGGGCCGGGACGGGGGGCTCCTACGAGCAGTACTTC. It is translated as CASRAGTGGSYEQYF.

V gene TRBV9 combines with J gene TRBJ2-1; D remains ambiguous. This CDR3 region has 14 residues. The V gene lost 1 base and the J gene lost 0 bases, with 5 bases spanning the gap. Germline V gives CDR1 SGDLS, CDR2 YYNGEE. The chain's CDR3 is CASSVPGSYNEQFF. CDR3 bases: TGTGCCAGCAGCGTACCGGGCTCCTACAATGAGCAGTTCTTC.

The rearrangement uses TRBV7-8 and TRBJ2-7, with unresolved D. The V and J ends lost 5 bases and 3 bases respectively, with 5 bases between them. This CDR3 contains 11 residues. Germline V gene data show CDR1 as SGHVS and CDR2 as FQNEAQ. Here the CDR3 DNA reads TGTGCCAGCAGCATGGACTACGAGCAGTACTTC. Its protein product is CASSMDYEQYF.

The V and J genes are TRBV5-6 and TRBJ1-2; D is ambiguous. Between the trimmed V and J ends, which lost 1 base and 7 bases, there was a span of 14 bases. This CDR3 is 14 amino acids long. CDR1 is SGHDT, CDR2 YYEEEE, per germline. CDR3 loop: CASSLLVGSLGYTF. CDR3 DNA: TGTGCCAGCAGCTTGTTAGTGGGTTCGCTTGGCTACACCTTC.

V usage is TRBV7-9 and J usage is TRBJ1-6, with TRBD1 matching over 8 bases. The CDR3 has 14 residues. V was pared by 5 bases and J by 8 bases, with 5 bases of the junction left unmatched. CDR1 and CDR2 from the germline V gene are SEHNR and FQNEAQ (reference sequence). This chain's CDR3 is CASSRQGRDSPLHF. The CDR3, as DNA: TGTGCCAGCAGCCGACAGGGGAGGGATTCACCCCTCCACTTT.

The chain is built from TRBV6-5 and TRBJ2-5; D may be TRBD2 (6 bases). Germline V gene data show CDR1 as MNHEY and CDR2 as SVGAGI. The V and J ends lost 4 bases and 1 base respectively, with 16 bases between them. CDR3 length equals 16 residues. The CDR3 coding sequence is TGTGCCAGCAGTTGGACTTCACTAGCCCCCCAAGAGACCCAGTACTTC. Translation gives CASSWTSLAPQETQYF.

The chain carries TRBV29-1 and TRBJ1-1, with 10 positions matching TRBD1. The V gene's germline CDR1 is SQVTM and CDR2 ANQGSEA. Germline trimming cut 5 bases from V and 4 bases from J; bases unmatched to any gene: 4. The CDR3 runs to 13 residues. The CDR3 DNA sequence: TGCAGCGTTATAGGACAGGGGGGCACTGAAGCTTTCTTT. This gives the protein CSVIGQGGTEAFF.

This clone was picked up one time. V is TRBV5-1 and J is TRBJ2-1; the match to TRBD2 covers 10 bases. Germline-derived CDR1 and CDR2 are SGHRS and YFSETQ. V gave up 3 bases and J gave up 7 bases; unmatched junction bases: 4. The CDR3 runs to 14 residues. CDR3 amino acids: CASSSAGGPNEQFF. The CDR3 DNA is TGCGCCAGCAGCTCAGCGGGAGGGCCGAATGAGCAGTTCTTC. Full variable domain (rest looked up from reference TRBV5-1 and TRBJ2-1): KAGVTQTPRYLIKTRGQQVTLSCSPISGHRSVSWYQQTPGQGLQFLFEYFSETQRNKGNFPGRFSGRQFSNSRSEMNVSTLELGDSALYLCASSSAGGPNEQFFGPGTRLTVL.

The chain couples TRBV14 to TRBJ1-2, with D possibly matching TRBD1 (5 bases). CDR3 size: 14 residues. Germline V gene sequence: CDR1 SGHDN, CDR2 FVKESK. Trimming left V 2 bases short and J 7 bases short, with 14 bases between. CDR3 protein: CASSQPGTNFGYTF. The CDR3, as DNA: TGTGCCAGCAGCCAACCGGGGACGAATTTTGGCTACACCTTC.